What follows describes a single T cell receptor beta chain. Methods used by the authors: Reference gene primer amplification gave estimated nucleated cell counts. Clones were sequenced by immunoSEQ multiplex PCR, and TCRdb holds only the in-frame ones, with some missing. The D gene and trimming were derived from the DNA, and the V and J assignments and clone size from that table. Of over 250,000 clones detected, 70% to 90% appear once; the ten largest clones hold approximately 10%. The sample belongs to a study of blood T cell repertoires in COVID-19. Overall study context: Sites in the United States, Italy and Spain provided acute and convalescent COVID-19 samples. Sources were T cells, B-cell-depleted T cells, or PBMCs; the material itself was cDNA or gDNA.

CDR3 length: 15 amino acids. Per germline, CDR1 LNHDA and CDR2 SQIVND (reference sequence). The trim removed 2 bases at V and 2 bases at J, leaving 2 bases unmatched. The receptor's source is a woman aged 70-85 years with acute or convalescent COVID-19. The sequenced sample was peripheral blood. V gene TRBV19 combines with J gene TRBJ2-1; 8 nucleotides agree with TRBD1. The CDR3 nucleotides read TGTGCCAGTAGTATACAGGGGGCCACCTACAATGAGCAGTTCTTC. Translated: CASSIQGATYNEQFF.